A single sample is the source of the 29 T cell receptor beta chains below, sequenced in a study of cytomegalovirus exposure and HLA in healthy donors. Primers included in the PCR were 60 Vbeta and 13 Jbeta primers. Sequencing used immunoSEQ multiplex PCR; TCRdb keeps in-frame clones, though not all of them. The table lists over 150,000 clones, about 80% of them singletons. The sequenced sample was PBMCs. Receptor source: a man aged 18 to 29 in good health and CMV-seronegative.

CDR3 in DNA: TGCGCCAGCAGCCATTGGGACAGGACGAACACTGAAGCTTTCTTT. Its translation: CASSHWDRTNTEAFF. This chain links TRBV4-1 with TRBJ1-1, with TRBD1 matching 8 bases. Losses at the gene ends were 3 bases for V and 1 base for J; bases not matched to a gene: 4. In germline, CDR1 is MGHRA, CDR2 YSYEKL. The CDR3 sequence is 15 residues long.

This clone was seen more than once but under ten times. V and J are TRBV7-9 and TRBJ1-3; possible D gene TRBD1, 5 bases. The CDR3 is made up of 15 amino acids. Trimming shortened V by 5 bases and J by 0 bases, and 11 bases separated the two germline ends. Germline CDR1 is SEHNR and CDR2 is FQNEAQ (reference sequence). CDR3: CASSPGLYSGNTIYF. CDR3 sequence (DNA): TGTGCCAGCAGCCCGGGACTATACTCTGGAAACACCATATATTTT. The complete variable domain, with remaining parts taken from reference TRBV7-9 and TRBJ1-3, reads DTGVSQNPRHKITKRGQNVTFRCDPISEHNRLYWYRQTLGQGPEFLTYFQNEAQLEKSRLLSDRFSAERPKGSFSTLEIQRTEQGDSAMYLCASSPGLYSGNTIYFGEGSWLTVV.

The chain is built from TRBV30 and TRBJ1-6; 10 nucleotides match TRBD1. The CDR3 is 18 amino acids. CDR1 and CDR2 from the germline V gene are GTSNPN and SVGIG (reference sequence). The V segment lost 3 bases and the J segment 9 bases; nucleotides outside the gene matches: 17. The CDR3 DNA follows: TGTGCCTGGAGAGAGGGACAGGGGCTACTGCATTACGTTTCACCCCTCCACTTT. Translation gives CAWREGQGLLHYVSPLHF.

The CDR3 loop is CASSYPGQGSSDGYTF. In nucleotides, the CDR3 is TGTGCCAGCAGTTACCCGGGACAGGGCTCTTCTGATGGCTACACCTTC. V and J are TRBV6-5 and TRBJ1-2, with 9 bases that match TRBD1. The CDR3 is 16 residues long. Germline V gene data show CDR1 as MNHEY and CDR2 as SVGAGI. The V gene end was trimmed by 2 bases and the J gene end by 6 bases; junction bases not matched to a gene: 10.

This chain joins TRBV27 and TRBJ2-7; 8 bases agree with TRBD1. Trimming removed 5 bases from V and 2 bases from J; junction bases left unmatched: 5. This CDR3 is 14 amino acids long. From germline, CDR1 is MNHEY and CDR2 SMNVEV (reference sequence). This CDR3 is CASSSTGGTYEQYF. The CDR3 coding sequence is TGTGCCAGCAGTAGCACAGGGGGTACCTACGAGCAGTACTTC.

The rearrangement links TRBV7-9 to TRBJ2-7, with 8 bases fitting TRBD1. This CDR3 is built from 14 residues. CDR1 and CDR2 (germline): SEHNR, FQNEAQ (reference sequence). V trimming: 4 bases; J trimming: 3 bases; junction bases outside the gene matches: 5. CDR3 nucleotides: TGTGCCAGCAGCTGGGGACAGGACCTCTACGAGCAGTACTTC. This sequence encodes CASSWGQDLYEQYF.

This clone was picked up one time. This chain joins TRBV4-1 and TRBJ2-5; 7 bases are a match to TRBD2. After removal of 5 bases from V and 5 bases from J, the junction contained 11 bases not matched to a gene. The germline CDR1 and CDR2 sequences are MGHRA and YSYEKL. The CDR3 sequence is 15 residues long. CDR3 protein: CASSLIAGNRETQYF. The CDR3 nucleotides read TGCGCCAGCAGCTTGATAGCGGGCAATAGGGAGACCCAGTACTTC.

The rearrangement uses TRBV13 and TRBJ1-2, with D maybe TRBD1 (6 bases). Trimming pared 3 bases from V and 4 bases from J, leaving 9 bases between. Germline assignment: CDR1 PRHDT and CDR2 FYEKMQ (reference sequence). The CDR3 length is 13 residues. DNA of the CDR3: TGTGCCAGCAGCTTCGGACAGTCCTATGGCTACACCTTC. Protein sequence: CASSFGQSYGYTF.

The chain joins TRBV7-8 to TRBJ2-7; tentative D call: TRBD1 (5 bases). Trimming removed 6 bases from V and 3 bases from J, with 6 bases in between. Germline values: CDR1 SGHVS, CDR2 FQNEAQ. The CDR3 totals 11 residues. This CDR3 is CASRDSYEQYF. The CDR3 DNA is TGTGCCAGCAGAGACAGCTACGAGCAGTACTTC.

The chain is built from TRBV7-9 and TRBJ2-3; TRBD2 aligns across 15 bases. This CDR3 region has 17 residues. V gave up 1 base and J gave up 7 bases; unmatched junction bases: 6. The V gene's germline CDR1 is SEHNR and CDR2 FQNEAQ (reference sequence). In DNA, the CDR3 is TGTGCCAGCAGCTTAGTCGGGACTAGCGGGGGGACTCATACGCAGTATTTT. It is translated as CASSLVGTSGGTHTQYF.

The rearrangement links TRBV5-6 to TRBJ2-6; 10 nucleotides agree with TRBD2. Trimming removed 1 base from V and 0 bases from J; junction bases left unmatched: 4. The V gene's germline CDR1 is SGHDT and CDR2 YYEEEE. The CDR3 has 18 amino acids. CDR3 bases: TGTGCCAGCAGCTTGAAACTAGCGGGACTCTCTGGGGCCAACGTCCTGACTTTC. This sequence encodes CASSLKLAGLSGANVLTF. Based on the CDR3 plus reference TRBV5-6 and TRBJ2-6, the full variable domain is DAGVTQSPTHLIKTRGQQVTLRCSPKSGHDTVSWYQQALGQGPQFIFQYYEEEERQRGNFPDRFSGHQFPNYSSELNVNALLLGDSALYLCASSLKLAGLSGANVLTFGAGSRLTVL.

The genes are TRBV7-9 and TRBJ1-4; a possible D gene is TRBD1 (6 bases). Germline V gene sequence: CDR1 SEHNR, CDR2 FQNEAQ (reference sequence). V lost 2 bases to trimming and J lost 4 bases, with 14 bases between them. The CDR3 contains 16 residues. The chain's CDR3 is CASSLSLTGFNEKLFF. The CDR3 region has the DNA TGTGCCAGCAGCTTATCCCTCACAGGGTTTAATGAAAAACTGTTTTTT.

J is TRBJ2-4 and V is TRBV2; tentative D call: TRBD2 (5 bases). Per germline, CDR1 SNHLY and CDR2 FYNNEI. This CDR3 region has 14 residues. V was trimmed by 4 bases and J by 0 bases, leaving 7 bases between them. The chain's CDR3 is CASSAGGAKNIQYF. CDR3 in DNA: TGTGCCAGCAGTGCTGGAGGAGCCAAAAACATTCAGTACTTC.

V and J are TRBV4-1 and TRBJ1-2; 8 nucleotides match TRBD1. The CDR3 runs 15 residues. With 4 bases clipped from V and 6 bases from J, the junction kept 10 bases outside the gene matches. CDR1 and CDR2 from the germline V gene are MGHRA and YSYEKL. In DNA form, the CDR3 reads TGCGCCAGCAGCCGAATACAGGGGGTAGGAAATGGCTACACCTTC. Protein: CASSRIQGVGNGYTF.

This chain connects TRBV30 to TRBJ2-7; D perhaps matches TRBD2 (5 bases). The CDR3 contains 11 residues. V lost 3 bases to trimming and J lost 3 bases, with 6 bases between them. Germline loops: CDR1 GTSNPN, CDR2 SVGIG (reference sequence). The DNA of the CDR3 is TGTGCCTGGAGCCGGGACTACGAGCAGTACTTC. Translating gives CAWSRDYEQYF.

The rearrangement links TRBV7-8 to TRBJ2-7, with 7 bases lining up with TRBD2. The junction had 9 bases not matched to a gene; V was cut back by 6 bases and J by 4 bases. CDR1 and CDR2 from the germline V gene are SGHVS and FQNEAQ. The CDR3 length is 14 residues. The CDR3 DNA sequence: TGTGCCAGCAGTCCAATGGGGGGGGGATACGAGCAGTACTTC. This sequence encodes CASSPMGGGYEQYF.

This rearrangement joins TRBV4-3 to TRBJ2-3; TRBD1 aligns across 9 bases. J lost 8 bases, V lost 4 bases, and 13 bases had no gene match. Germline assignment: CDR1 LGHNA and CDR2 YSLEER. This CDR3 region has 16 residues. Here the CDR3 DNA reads TGCGCCAGCAGCCTCGGGACAGGGATTTTGATCGGTACGCAGTATTTT. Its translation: CASSLGTGILIGTQYF.

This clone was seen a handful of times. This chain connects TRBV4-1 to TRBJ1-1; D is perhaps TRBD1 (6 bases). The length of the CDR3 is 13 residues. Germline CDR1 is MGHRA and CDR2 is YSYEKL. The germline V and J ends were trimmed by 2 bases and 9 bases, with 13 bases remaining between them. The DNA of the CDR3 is TGCGCCAGCAGCCAACCCCAGGGGCAGCAAGCTTTCTTT. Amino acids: CASSQPQGQQAFF.

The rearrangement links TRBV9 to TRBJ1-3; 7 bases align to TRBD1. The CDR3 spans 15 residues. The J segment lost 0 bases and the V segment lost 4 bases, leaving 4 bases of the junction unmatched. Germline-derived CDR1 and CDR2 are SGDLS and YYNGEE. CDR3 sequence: CASSSNRGSGNTIYF. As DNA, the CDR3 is TGTGCCAGCAGCTCCAACAGGGGCTCTGGAAACACCATATATTTT.

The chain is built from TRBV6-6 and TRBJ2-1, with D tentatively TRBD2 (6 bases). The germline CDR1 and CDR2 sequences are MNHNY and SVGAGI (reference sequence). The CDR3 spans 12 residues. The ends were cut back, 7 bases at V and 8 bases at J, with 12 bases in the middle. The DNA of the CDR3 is TGTGCCAGCACCCCACCGGGGGATGAGCAGTTCTTC. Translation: CASTPPGDEQFF.

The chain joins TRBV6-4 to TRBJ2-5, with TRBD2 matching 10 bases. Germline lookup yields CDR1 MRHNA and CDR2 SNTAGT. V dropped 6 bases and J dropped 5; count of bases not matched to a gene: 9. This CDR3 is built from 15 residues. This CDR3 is CASSYSGGPGETQYF. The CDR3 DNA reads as TGTGCCAGCAGCTATAGCGGGGGGCCGGGGGAGACCCAGTACTTC.

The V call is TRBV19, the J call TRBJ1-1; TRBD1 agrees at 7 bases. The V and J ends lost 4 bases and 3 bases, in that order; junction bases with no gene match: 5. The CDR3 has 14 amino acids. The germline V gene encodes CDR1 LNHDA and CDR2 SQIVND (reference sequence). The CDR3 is CASSTGTEYTEAFF. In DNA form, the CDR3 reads TGTGCCAGTAGTACCGGGACAGAGTACACTGAAGCTTTCTTT.

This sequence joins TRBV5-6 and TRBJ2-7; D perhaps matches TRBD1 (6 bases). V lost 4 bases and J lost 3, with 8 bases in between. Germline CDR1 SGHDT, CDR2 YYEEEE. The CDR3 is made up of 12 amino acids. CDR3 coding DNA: TGTGCCAGCAGCGGACAGAACTACGAGCAGTACTTC. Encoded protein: CASSGQNYEQYF.

CDR3 DNA: TGTGCCAGCAGCTTATCTCCAGGGTACACCGGGGAGCTGTTTTTT. The encoded protein is CASSLSPGYTGELFF. The chain links TRBV7-9 to TRBJ2-2; D might be TRBD1 (5 bases). Germline V gives CDR1 SEHNR, CDR2 FQNEAQ (reference sequence). Trimming stripped 2 bases from V and 3 bases from J, with 10 bases between. The CDR3 covers 15 residues.

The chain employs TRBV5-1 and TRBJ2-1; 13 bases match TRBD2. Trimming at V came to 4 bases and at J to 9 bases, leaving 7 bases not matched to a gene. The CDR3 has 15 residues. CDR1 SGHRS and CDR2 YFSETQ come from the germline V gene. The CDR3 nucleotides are TGCGCCAGCAGCGAGGGGACTAGCGGGATGAGTGAGCAGTTCTTC. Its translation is CASSEGTSGMSEQFF.

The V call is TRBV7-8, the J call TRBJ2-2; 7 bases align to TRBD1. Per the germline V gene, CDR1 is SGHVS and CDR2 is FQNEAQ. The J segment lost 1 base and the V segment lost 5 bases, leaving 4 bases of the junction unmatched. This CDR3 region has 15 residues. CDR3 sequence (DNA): TGTGCCAGCAGCAAGCGGACAGGGAACACCGGGGAGCTGTTTTTT. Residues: CASSKRTGNTGELFF.

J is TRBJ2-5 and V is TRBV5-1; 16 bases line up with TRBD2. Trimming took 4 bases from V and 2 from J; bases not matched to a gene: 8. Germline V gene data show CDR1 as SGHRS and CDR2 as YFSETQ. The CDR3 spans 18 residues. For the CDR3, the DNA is TGCGCCAGCAGCGGGGGACTAGCGGGGGGGGCCTTGCAAGAGACCCAGTACTTC. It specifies CASSGGLAGGALQETQYF.

The CDR3 coding sequence is TGTGCCAGCAGCTTATCTAGACTTGGGTTAGAGACCCAGTACTTC. It specifies CASSLSRLGLETQYF. The chain employs TRBV7-9 and TRBJ2-5; D ambiguous. The CDR3 loop spans 15 amino acids. CDR1 SEHNR and CDR2 FQNEAQ come from the germline V gene (reference sequence). Trimming cost V 2 bases and J 4 bases, with 14 bases left between them.

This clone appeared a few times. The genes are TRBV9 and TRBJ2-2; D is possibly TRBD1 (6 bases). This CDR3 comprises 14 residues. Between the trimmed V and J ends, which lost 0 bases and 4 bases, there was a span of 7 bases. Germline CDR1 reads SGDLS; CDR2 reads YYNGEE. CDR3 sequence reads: CASSVVGGTGELFF. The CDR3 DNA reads TGTGCCAGCAGCGTAGTAGGGGGCACCGGGGAGCTGTTTTTT. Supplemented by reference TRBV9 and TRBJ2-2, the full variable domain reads DSGVTQTPKHLITATGQRVTLRCSPRSGDLSVYWYQQSLDQGLQFLIQYYNGEERAKGNILERFSAQQFPDLHSELNLSSLELGDSALYFCASSVVGGTGELFFGEGSRLTVL.